This T cell receptor (beta chain) was sequenced for a study of cytomegalovirus exposure and HLA in healthy donors (dated by TCRdb to the late 2010s). With respect to the entire study: In an earlier analysis of about 560 of the donors, 276 Gb of sequence data and about 110 million unique TCR beta sequences from roughly 180 million T cells were reported. An early release covering about 600 HLA-typed donors comprised roughly 300 gigabases of sequencing data and tens of millions of unique TCR sequences. The genetic ancestry cluster associated with self-reported Caucasian donors included 70% to 85% of the 300 to 400 genotyped donors. The study aimed to test whether cataloging public T cell receptors could reveal signatures of past pathogen exposure. The T cell repertoires of around 730 subjects were profiled by immunosequencing and related to cytomegalovirus serostatus. Besides the first cohort of 550 to 750 subjects, a separate validation cohort made up of 120 different subjects was used. The study combined high-throughput TCR immunosequencing, statistical association of individual TCRs with disease status, and machine learning to predict cytomegalovirus infection status. In a later analysis, previously published TCR beta repertoires from roughly 710 donors were re-analyzed and high-resolution HLA genotyping was added so that TCR occurrence patterns could be studied. The later analysis used no new phenotypic data to find candidate immune exposures, relying instead on TCR beta sequences and their occurrence across donors. To decide whether each TCR beta V gene segment behaved as functional or pseudogenic, an earlier analysis of fewer than 750 of the donors relied on high-throughput TCR beta sequencing. Donor age, sex, ethnicity and CMV serostatus were compiled together with the repertoire data. In a later genetic analysis, genome-wide SNP genotypes for 398 of the 666 donors were used, and that subset was treated as a discovery cohort. All discovery cohort repertoires had been generated using a single sequencing platform. HLA typing included class I and class II loci at four-digit resolution. The number of typed donors differed by locus: roughly 629-640 for A, B, C, DRB1 and DQB1; 500 to 550 for DQA1; around 610 for DPA1; and around 470 for DPB1. Several DR-DQ haplotypes were treated as single units for association and clustering because of strong linkage in the cohort. Across roughly 420 genotyped donors of the cohort, an average of roughly 230,000 unique TCR beta nucleotide sequences per donor were sequenced, and around 19% of those sequences were non-productive.

General findings and caveats noted by the study authors: A further reported finding was that TCR beta sequences accurately predicted the HLA-A and HLA-B alleles for most subjects in the first cohort. In an earlier analysis of 450 to 750 of the donors, most TCR beta V segments appeared in productive rearrangements about 87% or about 30% of the time, broadly matching IMGT annotations. Several of the top co-occurrence clusters appeared to be linked to parvovirus B19, influenza, CMV and Epstein-Barr virus, according to a later analysis. According to a later analysis, most CMV-associated TCR beta chains appeared to be HLA-restricted, and the HLA associations seemed to be driven largely by CMV exposure. The only immune exposure information available for the cohort was CMV serostatus. Correlated functional status among segregating V segments might be attributable to linkage disequilibrium, but an unknown experimental factor could not be ruled out. Some IMGT-functional V segments, including TRBV6-2 and TRBV6-3, could not be distinguished by the 87-base-pair reads and were therefore excluded. The study listed 164 TCR beta chains as associated with cytomegalovirus. It was suggested by the authors that the approach could potentially be generalized to other disease states and immunological phenotypes. Most TCR sequences were observed very rarely across donors, whereas some public TCRs were present in many individuals. When HLA alleles, especially DR and DQ, strongly co-occurred, attributing TCR associations to individual alleles was difficult. At a false discovery rate of 0.05, a later analysis linked 15,000 to 20,000 TCR beta sequences to specific HLA alleles. The classifier was reported to diagnose cytomegalovirus status with high specificity and sensitivity in both the original cohort and the validation cohort. According to a later analysis, TCR association rates differed among HLA loci, with DRB1 alleles showing the most associated TCRs and HLA-C alleles showing the fewest. Only TCR beta chains were sequenced in this cohort, and the absence of alpha or paired-chain data limited detectable features. A few of the identified cytomegalovirus-associated TCR beta chains were confirmed in vitro to be specific for cytomegalovirus antigens. Compared with the roughly 700-donor mean, donors in an Asian-associated ancestry cluster had fewer N-insertions in productive TCRs, according to a later genetic analysis. In a later genetic analysis, a missense DCLRE1C variant was associated with V-gene and J-gene trimming of TCR beta chains, and the association was replicated in an independent cohort. Because HLA typing was missing for some donors at each locus, association tests included only the typed subset. Presence/absence analyses assumed roughly uniform sequencing depth across donors, an assumption that may not hold. The sequencing pipeline was judged likely to have produced a cluster of highly shared sequence variants as a technical artifact. The earlier analysis of fewer than 750 of the donors excluded 15 to 20 rarely observed V segments, including chromosome 9 orphons, because counts were too low. Compared with equally common non-associated chains, HLA-associated TCR beta chains in a later analysis were more clonally expanded and had lower generation probabilities.

A single count supports this clone. It lacks a known antigen. No base-level quality is on record; no much larger clone is a single base apart. The germline V gene (reference sequence) specifies SEHNR as CDR1 and FQNEAQ as CDR2. Measured from the cysteine to the phenylalanine, the CDR3 is 16 residues long. Of all the DNA, just the CDR3 is kept, 48 bases in frame from base 1. The junction carries 17 bases between V and J, which are trimmed by 5 bases and 0 bases respectively. The cohort comprised some 730 healthy bone marrow donors. At the time of sampling, all cohort members were nominally healthy, though unrecorded immune exposures were likely present. The donor tested CMV seropositive, placing the donor among the approximately 290 seropositive members of the cohort. A peripheral blood sample was collected from each donor, and TCR beta sequencing was performed on peripheral blood mononuclear cells. Genomic DNA extraction from the blood cell samples was performed with the Qiagen DNeasy Blood Extraction Kit.

Libraries were prepared through the immunoSEQ multiplex PCR assay. For the multiplex PCR, a mixture combining 60 forward primers for TCR Vbeta segments and 13 reverse primers for TCR Jbeta segments was used. A multiplex PCR assay on genomic DNA amplified the CDR3 region of rearranged TCR beta genes. On the Illumina HiSeq System, the amplified TCR beta libraries were sequenced as 87-base-pair reads. The authors processed their data as follows. A later analysis tallied roughly 76 million unique TCR beta chains across the approximately 670 repertoires, and about 12 million of those chains were shared by two or more donors. Raw reads were error-corrected and collapsed into unique sequences by a nearest-neighbor algorithm in which closely related sequences were merged to remove PCR and sequencing errors. To assign V, D and J gene segments, CDR3 sequences were aligned to IMGT reference sequences. For a sequence to be retained, a match of at least six nucleotides was required to both a V gene segment and a J gene segment. Rearrangements were called productive when the CDR3 lacked stop codons and stayed in frame with V and J; all others were non-productive. CDR3 was defined according to IMGT convention as the region running from the second conserved V-encoded cysteine to the conserved J-encoded phenylalanine. Sequences without an unambiguous match to a single V gene segment were excluded from the earlier analysis of a few hundred of the donors. An earlier analysis of a few hundred of the donors called V segments functional above 56.7% productive rearrangements and segregating when the between-donor standard deviation exceeded 5%. A statistical classification framework was built to diagnose cytomegalovirus status from the catalog of TCR beta chain sequences. In a later analysis, V and J genes were assigned by comparing TCR nucleotide sequences against IMGT/GENE-DB human TR gene sequences. In a later analysis, CDR3 sequences and most-parsimonious VDJ recombination scenarios were assigned using the TCRdist pipeline. In a later analysis, every TCR beta chain was defined by the combination of its CDR3 amino acid sequence and its V-gene family, and reads without a unique V-gene family were dropped. To address suspected cross-contamination and a sequencing artifact, a later analysis removed around 600 highly shared, low-generation-probability nucleotide sequences. A later analysis calculated a clonal expansion index for each public chain from normalized within-repertoire ranks of inferred template counts. In a later analysis, generation probabilities were computed with a VDJ recombination model fitted to out-of-frame rearrangements, and the resulting probabilities were checked against IGoR. In a later analysis, TCR-TCR, TCR-HLA and TCR-CMV co-occurrence was scored with hypergeometric tests, and a repertoire-size bias correction was applied to TCR pairs. To estimate false discovery rates, a later analysis permuted the HLA or CMV assignments 20 times. A later analysis grouped co-occurring TCRs with DBSCAN, adding TCRdist sequence similarity when clustering within HLA-allele-positive subsets. For co-occurrence clustering, repertoires with fewer than 30,000 or more than 120,000 public chains were excluded, along with roughly 5 repertoires with anomalous nucleotide sharing. TCRdb's version of the immuneACCESS table is confined to in-frame rearrangements and falls short of the full clone set. An unresolved V gene accounts for under half of the shortfall where checked; the remainder is of unknown origin. The D gene and trimming were derived from the DNA, and the V and J assignments and clone size from that table. This sample has around 65,000 clones in its table, and around four fifths of those were observed once. The ten biggest clones cover around 3% of the sample.

The chain is encoded by TRBV7-9 joined to TRBJ2-7; D gene: possibly TRBD2, on 7 matching bases. The source material was PBMCs. The receptor was isolated from a girl aged 10-17 years in good health and CMV-seropositive. The CDR3 amino acid sequence is: CASSPGEGEPSYEQYF. The bases read TGTGCCAGCAGCCCTGGGGAGGGGGAACCCTCCTACGAGCAGTACTTC.